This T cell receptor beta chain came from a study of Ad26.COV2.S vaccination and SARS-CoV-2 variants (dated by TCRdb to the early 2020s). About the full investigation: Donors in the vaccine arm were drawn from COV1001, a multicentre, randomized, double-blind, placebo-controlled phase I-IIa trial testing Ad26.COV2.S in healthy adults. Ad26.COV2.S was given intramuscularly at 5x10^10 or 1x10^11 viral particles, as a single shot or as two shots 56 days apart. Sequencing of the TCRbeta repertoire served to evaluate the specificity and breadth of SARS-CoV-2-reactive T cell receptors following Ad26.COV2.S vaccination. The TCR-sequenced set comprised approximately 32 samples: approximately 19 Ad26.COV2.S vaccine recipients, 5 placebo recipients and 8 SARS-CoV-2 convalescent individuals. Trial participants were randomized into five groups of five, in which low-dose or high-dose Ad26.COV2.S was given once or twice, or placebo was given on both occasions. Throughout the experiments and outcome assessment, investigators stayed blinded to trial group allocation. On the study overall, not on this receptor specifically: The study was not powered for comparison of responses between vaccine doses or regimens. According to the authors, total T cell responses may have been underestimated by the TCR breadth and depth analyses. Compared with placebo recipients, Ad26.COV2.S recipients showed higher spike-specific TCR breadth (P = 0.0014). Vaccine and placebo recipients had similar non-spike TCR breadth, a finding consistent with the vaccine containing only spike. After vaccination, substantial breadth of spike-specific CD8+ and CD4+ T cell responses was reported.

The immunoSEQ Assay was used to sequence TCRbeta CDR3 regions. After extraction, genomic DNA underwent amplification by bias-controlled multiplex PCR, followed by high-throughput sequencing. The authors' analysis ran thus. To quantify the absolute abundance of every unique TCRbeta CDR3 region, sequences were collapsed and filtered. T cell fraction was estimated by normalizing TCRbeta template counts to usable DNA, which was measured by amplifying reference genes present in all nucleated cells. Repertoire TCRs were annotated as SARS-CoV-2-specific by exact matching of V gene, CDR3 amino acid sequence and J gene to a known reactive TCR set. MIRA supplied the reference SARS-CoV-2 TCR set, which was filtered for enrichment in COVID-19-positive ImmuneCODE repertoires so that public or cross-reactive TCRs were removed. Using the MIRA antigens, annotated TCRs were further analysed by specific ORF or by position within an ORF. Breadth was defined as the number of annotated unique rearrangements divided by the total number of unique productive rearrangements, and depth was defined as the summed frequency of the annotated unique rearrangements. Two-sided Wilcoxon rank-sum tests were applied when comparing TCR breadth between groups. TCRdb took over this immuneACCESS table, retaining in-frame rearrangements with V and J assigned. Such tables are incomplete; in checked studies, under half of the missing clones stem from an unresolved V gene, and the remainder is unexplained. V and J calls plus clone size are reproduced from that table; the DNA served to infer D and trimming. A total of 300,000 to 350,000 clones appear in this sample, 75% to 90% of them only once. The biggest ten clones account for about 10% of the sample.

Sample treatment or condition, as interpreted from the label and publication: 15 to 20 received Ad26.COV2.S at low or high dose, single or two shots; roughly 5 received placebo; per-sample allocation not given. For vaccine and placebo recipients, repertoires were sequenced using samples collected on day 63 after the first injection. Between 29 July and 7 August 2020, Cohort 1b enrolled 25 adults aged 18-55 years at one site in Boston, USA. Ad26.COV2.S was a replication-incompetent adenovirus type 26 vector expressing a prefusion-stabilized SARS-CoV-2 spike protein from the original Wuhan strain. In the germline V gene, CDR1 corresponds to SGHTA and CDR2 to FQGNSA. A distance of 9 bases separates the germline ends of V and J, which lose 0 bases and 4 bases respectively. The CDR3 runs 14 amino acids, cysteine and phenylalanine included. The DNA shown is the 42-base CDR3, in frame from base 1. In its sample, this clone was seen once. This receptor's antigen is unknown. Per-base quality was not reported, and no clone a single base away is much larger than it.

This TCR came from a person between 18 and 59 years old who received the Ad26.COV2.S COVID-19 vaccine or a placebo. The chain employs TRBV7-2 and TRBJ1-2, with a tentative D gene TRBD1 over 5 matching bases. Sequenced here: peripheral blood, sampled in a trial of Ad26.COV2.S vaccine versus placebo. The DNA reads TGTGCCAGCAGCTTAGCGGCAGGGACCTATGGCTACACCTTC. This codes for CASSLAAGTYGYTF.